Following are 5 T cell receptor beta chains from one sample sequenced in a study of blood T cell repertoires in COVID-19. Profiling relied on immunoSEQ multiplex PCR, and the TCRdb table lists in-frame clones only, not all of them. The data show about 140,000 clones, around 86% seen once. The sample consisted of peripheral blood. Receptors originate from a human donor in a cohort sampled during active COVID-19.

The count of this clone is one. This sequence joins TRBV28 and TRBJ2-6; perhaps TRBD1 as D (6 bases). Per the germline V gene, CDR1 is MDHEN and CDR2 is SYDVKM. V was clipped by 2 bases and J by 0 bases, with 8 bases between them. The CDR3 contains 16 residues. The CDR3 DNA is TGTGCCAGCAGTTTAAACAGGGCCTCTGGGGCCAACGTCCTGACTTTC. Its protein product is CASSLNRASGANVLTF.

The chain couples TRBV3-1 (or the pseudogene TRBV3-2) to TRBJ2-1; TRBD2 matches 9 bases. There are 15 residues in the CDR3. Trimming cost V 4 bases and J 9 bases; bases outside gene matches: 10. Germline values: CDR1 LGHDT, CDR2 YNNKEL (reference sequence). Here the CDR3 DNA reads TGTGCCAGCAGCCCCCCATGGGCTAGCGGGGTTGAGCAGTTCTTC. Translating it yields CASSPPWASGVEQFF.

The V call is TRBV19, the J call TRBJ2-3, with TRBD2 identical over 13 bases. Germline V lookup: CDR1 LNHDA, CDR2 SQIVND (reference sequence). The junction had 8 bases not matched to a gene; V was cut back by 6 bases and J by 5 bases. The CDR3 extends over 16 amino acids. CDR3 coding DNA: TGTGCCAGTAGCAAACTAGCGGGGGGGTCTAGAGATACGCAGTATTTT. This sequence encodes CASSKLAGGSRDTQYF. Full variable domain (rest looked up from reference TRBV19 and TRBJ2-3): DGGITQSPKYLFRKEGQNVTLSCEQNLNHDAMYWYRQDPGQGLRLIYYSQIVNDFQKGDIAEGYSVSREKKESFPLTVTSAQKNPTAFYLCASSKLAGGSRDTQYFGPGTRLTVL.

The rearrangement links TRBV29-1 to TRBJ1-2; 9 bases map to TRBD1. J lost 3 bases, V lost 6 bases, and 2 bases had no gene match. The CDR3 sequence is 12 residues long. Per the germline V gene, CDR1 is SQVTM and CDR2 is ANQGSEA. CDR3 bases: TGCAGCGTGGACAGGGGATACTATGGCTACACCTTC. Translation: CSVDRGYYGYTF.

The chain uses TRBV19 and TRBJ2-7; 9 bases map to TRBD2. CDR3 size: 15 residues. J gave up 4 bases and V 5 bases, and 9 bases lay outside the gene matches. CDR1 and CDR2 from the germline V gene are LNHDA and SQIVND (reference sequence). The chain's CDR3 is CASSDPGGGVYEQYF. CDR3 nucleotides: TGTGCCAGTAGTGACCCCGGCGGGGGGGTTTACGAGCAGTACTTC.